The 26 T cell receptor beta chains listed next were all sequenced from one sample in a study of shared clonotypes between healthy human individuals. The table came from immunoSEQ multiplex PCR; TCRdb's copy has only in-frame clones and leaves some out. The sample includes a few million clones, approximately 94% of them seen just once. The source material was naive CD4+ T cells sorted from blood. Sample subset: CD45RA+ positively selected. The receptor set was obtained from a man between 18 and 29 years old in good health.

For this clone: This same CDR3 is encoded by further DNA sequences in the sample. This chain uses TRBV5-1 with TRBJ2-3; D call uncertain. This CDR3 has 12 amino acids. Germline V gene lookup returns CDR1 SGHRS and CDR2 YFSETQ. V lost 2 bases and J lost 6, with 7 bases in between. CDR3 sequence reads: CASSLSLDTQYF. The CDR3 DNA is TGCGCCAGCAGCTTAAGCTTGGATACGCAGTATTTT.

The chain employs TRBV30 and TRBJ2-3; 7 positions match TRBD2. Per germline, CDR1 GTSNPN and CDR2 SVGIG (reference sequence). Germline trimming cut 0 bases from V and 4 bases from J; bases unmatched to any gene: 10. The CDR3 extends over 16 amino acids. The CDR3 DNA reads TGTGCCTGGAGTGTACTCGGCGGGAGTTTCCCAGATACGCAGTATTTT. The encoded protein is CAWSVLGGSFPDTQYF.

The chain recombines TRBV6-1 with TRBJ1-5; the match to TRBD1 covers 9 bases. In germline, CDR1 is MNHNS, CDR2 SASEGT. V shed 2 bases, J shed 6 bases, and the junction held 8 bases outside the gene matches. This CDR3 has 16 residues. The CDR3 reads CASSESRGQGSQPQHF. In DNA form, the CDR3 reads TGTGCCAGCAGTGAATCTCGGGGACAGGGAAGTCAGCCCCAGCATTTT.

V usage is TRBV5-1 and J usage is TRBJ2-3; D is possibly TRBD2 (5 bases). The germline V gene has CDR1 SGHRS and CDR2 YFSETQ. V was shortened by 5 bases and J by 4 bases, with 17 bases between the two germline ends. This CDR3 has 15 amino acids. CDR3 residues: CASRSWTSGPDTQYF. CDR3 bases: TGCGCCAGCAGGTCTTGGACTTCCGGCCCAGATACGCAGTATTTT.

The CDR3, as DNA: TGTGCCAGCAGCTACCTCAGGGAAGACGAGCAGTACTTC. It encodes CASSYLREDEQYF. This chain uses TRBV11-2 with TRBJ2-7; maybe TRBD1 (5 bases). Germline CDR1 reads SGHAT; CDR2 reads FQNNGV. V shed 4 bases and J shed 5 bases, with 12 bases lying between them. The CDR3 runs to 13 residues.

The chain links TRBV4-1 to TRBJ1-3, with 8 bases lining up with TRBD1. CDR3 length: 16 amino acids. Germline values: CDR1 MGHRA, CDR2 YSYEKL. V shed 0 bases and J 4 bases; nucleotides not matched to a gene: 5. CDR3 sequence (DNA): TGCGCCAGCAGCCAAGACGGGCAGGGGGCAGGAAACACCATATATTTT. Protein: CASSQDGQGAGNTIYF.

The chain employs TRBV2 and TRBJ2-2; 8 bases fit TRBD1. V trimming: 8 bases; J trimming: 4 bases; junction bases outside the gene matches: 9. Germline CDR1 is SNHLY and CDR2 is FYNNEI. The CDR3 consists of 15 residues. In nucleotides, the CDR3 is TGTGCCAGCCGCGAGGACAGGGCCCTCACCGGGGAGCTGTTTTTT. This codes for CASREDRALTGELFF.

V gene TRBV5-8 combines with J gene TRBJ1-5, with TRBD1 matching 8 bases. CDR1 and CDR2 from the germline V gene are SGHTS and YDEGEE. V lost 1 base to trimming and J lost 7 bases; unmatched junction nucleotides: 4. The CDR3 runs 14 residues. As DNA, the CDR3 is TGTGCCAGCAGCTTGCGCAGGGGGCAACAGCCCCAGCATTTT. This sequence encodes CASSLRRGQQPQHF.

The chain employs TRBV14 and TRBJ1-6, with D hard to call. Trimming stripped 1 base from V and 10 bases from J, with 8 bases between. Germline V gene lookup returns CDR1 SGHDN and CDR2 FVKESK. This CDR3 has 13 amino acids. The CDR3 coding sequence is TGTGCCAGCAGCCAAGGGCCTTACTCACCCCTCCACTTT. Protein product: CASSQGPYSPLHF.

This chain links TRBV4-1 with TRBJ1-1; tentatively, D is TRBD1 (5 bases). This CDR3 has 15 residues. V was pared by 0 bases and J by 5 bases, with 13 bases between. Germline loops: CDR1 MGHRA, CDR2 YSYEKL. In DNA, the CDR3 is TGCGCCAGCAGCCAAGATCTGGCAGGGAGGACTGAAGCTTTCTTT. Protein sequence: CASSQDLAGRTEAFF.

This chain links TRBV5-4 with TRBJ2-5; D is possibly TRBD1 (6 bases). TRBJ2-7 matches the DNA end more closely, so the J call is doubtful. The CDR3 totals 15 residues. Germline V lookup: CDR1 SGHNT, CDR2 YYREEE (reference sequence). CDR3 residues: CASQLSTGLPYEQYF. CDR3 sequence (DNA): TGTGCCAGCCAGTTAAGCACAGGGCTCCCTTACGAGCAGTACTTC.

The CDR3 spells CASSLAQGSGETQYF. CDR3 nucleotides: TGTGCCAGCAGCTTGGCGCAGGGGTCCGGGGAGACCCAGTACTTC. The V call is TRBV7-9, the J call TRBJ2-5; maybe TRBD1 (6 bases). The CDR3 is 15 residues long. V lost 3 bases and J lost 5, with 16 bases in between. Germline V CDR1 and CDR2: SEHNR, FQNEAQ (reference sequence). The variable domain in full, completed from reference TRBV7-9 and TRBJ2-5, reads DTGVSQNPRHKITKRGQNVTFRCDPISEHNRLYWYRQTLGQGPEFLTYFQNEAQLEKSRLLSDRFSAERPKGSFSTLEIQRTEQGDSAMYLCASSLAQGSGETQYFGPGTRLLVL.

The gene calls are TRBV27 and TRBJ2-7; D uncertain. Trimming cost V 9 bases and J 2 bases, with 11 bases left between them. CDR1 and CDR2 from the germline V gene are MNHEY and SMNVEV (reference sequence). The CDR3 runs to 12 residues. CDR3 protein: CASREGTYEQYF. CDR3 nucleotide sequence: TGTGCCAGTCGCGAAGGGACCTACGAGCAGTACTTC.

CDR3 DNA: TGTGCCTGGAGTGTAACAATGGGGCGGTCTAGCAATCAGCCCCAGCATTTT. Amino acid sequence: CAWSVTMGRSSNQPQHF. The chain has TRBV30 and TRBJ1-5; tentatively, D is TRBD1 (5 bases). The germline gives CDR1 GTSNPN, CDR2 SVGIG (reference sequence). The CDR3 is 17 amino acids. Trimming left V 0 bases short and J 0 bases short, with 15 bases between.

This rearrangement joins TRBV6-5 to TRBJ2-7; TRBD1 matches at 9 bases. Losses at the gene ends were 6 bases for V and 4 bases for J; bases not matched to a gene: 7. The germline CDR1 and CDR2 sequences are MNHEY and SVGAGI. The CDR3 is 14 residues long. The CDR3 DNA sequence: TGTGCCAGCAGGACTGGGACAGGGTATTACGAGCAGTACTTC. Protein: CASRTGTGYYEQYF.

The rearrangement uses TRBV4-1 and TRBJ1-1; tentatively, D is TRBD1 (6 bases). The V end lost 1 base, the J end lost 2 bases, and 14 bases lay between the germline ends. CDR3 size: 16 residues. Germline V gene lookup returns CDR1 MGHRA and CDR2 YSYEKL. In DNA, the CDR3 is TGCGCCAGCAGCCAAGTCGGACAGCGGGAAAACACTGAAGCTTTCTTT. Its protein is CASSQVGQRENTEAFF.

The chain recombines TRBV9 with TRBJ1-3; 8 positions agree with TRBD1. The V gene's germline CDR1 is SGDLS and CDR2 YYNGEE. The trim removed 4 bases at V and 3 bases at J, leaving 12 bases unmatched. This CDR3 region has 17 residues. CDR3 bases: TGTGCCAGCAGCCGTACCGGGACAGGCGCCGATGGAAACACCATATATTTT. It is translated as CASSRTGTGADGNTIYF.

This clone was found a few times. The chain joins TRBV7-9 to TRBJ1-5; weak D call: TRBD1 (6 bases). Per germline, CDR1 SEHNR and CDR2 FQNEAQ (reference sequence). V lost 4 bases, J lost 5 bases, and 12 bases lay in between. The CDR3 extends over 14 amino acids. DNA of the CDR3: TGTGCCAGCAGCTCAGGGGACGGCTATCAGCCCCAGCATTTT. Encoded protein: CASSSGDGYQPQHF.

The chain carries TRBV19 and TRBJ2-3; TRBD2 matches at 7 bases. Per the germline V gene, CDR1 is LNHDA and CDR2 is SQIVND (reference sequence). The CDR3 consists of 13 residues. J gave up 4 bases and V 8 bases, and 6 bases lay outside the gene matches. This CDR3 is CASQRGQADTQYF. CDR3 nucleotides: TGTGCCAGTCAGCGGGGTCAGGCAGATACGCAGTATTTT.

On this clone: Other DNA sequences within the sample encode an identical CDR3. The CDR3 bases are TGTGCCATCAGGGGGACAGGACCCGAAGCTTTCTTT. Encoded protein: CAIRGTGPEAFF. This chain links TRBV10-3 with TRBJ1-1, with 8 bases that match TRBD1. Germline CDR1 reads ENHRY; CDR2 reads SYGVKD. The CDR3 has 12 amino acids. V was pared by 6 bases and J by 8 bases, with 5 bases of the junction left unmatched.

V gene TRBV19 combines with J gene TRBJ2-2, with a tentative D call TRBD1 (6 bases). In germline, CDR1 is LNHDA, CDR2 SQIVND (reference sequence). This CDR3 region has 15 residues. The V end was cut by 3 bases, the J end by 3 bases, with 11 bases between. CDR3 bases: TGTGCCAGTAGTATCCGGGCAGGGGACACCGGGGAGCTGTTTTTT. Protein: CASSIRAGDTGELFF. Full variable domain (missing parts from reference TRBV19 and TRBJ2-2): DGGITQSPKYLFRKEGQNVTLSCEQNLNHDAMYWYRQDPGQGLRLIYYSQIVNDFQKGDIAEGYSVSREKKESFPLTVTSAQKNPTAFYLCASSIRAGDTGELFFGEGSRLTVL.

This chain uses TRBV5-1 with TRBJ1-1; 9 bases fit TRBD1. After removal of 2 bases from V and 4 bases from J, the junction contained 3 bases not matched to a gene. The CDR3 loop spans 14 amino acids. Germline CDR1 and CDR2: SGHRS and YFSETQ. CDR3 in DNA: TGCGCCAGCAGCTTAGGGACAGGGACCACTGAAGCTTTCTTT. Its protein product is CASSLGTGTTEAFF.

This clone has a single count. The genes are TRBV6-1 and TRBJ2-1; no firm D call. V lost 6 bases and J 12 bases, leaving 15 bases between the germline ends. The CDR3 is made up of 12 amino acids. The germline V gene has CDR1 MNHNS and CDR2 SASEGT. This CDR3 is CASSPQEVGQFF. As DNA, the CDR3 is TGTGCCAGCAGCCCGCAAGAAGTTGGGCAGTTCTTC.

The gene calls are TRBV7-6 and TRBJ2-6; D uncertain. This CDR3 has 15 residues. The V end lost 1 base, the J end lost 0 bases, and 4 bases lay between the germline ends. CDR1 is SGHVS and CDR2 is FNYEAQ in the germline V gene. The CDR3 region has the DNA TGTGCCAGCAGCTTAGGTCCCTCTGGGGCCAACGTCCTGACTTTC. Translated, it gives CASSLGPSGANVLTF.

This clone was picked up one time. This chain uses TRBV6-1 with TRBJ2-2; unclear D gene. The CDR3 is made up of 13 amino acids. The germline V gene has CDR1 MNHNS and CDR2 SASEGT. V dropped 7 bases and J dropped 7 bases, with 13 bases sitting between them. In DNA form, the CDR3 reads TGTGCCAGCAACCCCGCGACTGACGGGGAGCTGTTTTTT. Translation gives CASNPATDGELFF.

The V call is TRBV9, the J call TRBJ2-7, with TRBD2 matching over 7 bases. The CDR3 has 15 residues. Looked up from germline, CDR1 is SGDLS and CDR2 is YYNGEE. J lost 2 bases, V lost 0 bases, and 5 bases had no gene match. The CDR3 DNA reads TGTGCCAGCAGCGTAGCTGCGGGGGTTGCCTACGAGCAGTACTTC. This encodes CASSVAAGVAYEQYF.